This T cell receptor (beta chain) was captured by sequencing in a study of T-cell memory formation after mild COVID-19. Notes on the study in general: Contracting clones from day 15 to 85 had balanced CD4/CD8; later expanders favoured CD4+. Some SARS-CoV-2-responding clones were already detected in memory before infection.

The table lists this clonotype with a few counts. Its antigen remains unknown. J was trimmed by 3 bases and V by 0 bases; bases with no gene match: 8. CDR3 length equals 18 residues. Germline assignment: CDR1 DFQATT and CDR2 SNEGSKA (reference sequence). One entry per CDR3 protein results from TCRdb running MiXCR on the 5' RACE reads. The table includes about 110,000 distinct CDR3 sequences, around 11% detected once. Source material: PBMCs or a T cell subset sorted from them (not recorded which). This sequence joins TRBV20-1 and TRBJ2-2; 12 bases align to TRBD2. The source is an adult woman who had mild COVID-19 (a few samples of this study predate the infection). Cell type and time point are not known. The CDR3 is CSARDPVTSGGHTGELFF. Written as DNA, the CDR3 is TGCAGTGCTAGAGATCCCGTGACTAGCGGGGGCCACACCGGGGAGCTGTTTTTT.